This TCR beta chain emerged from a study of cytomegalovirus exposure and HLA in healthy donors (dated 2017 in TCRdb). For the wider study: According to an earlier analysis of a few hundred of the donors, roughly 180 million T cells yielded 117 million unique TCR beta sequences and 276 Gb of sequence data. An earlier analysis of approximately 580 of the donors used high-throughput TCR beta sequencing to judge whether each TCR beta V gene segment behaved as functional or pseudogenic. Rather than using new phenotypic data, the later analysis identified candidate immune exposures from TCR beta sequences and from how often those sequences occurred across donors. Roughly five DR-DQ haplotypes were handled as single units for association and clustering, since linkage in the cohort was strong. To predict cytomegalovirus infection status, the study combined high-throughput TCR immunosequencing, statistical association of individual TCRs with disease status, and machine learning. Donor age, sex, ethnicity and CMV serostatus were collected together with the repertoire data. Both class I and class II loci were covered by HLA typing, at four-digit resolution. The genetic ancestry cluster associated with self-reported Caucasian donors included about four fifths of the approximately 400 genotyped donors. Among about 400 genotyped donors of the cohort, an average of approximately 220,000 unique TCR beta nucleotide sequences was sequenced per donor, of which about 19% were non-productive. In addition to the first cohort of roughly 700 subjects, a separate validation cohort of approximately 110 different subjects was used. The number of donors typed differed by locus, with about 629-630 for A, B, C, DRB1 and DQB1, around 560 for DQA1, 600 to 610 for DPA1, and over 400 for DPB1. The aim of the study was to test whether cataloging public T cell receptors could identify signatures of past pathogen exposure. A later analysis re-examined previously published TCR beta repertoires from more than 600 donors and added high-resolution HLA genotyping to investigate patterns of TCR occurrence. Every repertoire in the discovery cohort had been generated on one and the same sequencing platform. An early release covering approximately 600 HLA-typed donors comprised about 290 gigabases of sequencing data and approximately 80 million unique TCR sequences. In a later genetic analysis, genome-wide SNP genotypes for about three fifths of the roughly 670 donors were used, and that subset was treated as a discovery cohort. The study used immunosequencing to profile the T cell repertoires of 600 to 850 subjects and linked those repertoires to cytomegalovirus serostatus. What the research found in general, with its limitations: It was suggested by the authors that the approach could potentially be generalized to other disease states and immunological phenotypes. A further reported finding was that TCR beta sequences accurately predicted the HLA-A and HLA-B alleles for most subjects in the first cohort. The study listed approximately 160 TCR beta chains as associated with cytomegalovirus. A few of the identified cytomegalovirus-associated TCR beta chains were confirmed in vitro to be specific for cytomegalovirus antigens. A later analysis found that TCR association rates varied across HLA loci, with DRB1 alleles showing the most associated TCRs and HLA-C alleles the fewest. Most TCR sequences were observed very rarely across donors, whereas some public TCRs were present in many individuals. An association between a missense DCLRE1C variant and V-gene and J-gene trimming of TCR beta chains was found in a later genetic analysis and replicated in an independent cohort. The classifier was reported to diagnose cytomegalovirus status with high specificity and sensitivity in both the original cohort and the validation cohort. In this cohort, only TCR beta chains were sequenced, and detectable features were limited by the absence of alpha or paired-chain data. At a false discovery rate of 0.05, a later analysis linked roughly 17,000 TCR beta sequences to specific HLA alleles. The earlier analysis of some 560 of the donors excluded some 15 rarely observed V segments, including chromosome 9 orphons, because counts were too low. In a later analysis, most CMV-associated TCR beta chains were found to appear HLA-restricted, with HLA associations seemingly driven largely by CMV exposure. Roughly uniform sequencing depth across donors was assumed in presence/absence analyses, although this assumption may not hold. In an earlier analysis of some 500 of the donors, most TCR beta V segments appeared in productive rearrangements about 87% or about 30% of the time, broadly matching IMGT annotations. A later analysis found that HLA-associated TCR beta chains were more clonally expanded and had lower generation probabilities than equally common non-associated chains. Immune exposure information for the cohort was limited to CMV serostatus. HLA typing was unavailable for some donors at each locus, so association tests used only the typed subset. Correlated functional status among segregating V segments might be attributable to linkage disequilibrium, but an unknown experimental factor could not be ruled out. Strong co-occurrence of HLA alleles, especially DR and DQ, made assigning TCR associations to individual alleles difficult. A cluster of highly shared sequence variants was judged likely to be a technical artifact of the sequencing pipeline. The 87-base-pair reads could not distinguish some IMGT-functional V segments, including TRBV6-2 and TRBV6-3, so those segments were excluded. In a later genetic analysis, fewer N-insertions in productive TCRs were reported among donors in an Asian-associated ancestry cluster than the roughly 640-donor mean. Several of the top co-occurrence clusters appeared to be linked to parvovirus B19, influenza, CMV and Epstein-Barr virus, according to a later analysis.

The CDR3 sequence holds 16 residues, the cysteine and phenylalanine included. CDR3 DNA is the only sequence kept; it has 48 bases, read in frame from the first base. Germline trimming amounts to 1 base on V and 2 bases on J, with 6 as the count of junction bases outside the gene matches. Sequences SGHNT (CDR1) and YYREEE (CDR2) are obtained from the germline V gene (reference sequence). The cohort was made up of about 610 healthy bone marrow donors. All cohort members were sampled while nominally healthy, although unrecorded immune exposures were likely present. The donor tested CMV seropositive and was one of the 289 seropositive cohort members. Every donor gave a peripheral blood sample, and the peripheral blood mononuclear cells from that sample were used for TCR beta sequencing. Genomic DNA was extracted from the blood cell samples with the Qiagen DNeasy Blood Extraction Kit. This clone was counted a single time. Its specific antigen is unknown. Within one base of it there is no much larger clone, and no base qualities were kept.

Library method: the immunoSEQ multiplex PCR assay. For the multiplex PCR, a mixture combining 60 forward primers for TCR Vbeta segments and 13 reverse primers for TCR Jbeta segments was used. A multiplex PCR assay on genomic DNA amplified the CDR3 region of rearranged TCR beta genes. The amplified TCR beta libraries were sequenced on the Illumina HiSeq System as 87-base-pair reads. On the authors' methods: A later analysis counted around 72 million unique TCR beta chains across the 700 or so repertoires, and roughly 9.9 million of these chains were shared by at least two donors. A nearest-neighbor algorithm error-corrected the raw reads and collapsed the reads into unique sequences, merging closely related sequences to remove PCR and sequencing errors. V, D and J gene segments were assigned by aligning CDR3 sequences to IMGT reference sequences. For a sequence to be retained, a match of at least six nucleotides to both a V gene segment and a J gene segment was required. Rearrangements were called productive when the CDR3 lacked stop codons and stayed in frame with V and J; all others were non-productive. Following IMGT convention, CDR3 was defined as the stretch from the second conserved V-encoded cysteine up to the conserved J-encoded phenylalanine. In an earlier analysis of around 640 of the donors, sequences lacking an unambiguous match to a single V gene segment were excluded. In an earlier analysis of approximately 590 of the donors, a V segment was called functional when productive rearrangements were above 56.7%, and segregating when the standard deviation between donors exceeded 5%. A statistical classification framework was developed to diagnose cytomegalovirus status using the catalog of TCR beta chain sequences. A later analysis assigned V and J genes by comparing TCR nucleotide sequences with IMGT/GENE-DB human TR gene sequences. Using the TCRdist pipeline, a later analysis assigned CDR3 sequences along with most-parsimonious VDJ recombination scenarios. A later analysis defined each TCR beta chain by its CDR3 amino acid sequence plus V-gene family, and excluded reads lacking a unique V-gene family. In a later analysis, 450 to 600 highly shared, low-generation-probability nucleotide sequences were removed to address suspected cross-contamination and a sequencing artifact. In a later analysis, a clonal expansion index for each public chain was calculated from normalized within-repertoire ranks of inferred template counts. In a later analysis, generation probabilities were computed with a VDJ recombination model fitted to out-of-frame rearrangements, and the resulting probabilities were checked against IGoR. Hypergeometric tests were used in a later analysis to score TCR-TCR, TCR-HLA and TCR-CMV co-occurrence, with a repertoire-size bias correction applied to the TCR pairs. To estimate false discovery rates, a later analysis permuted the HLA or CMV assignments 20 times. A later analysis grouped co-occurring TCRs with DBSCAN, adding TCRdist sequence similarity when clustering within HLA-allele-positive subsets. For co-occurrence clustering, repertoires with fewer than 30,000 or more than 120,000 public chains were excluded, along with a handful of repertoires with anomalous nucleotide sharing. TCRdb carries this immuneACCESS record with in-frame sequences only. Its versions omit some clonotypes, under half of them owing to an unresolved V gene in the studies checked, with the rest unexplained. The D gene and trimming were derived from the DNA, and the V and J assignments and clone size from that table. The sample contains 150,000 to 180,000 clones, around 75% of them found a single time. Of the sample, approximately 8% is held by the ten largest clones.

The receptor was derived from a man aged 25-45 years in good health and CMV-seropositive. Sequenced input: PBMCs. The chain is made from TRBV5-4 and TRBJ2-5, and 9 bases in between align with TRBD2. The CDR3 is CASSLKVSGGQETQYF. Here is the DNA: TGTGCCAGCAGCTTGAAGGTTAGCGGGGGACAAGAGACCCAGTACTTC.